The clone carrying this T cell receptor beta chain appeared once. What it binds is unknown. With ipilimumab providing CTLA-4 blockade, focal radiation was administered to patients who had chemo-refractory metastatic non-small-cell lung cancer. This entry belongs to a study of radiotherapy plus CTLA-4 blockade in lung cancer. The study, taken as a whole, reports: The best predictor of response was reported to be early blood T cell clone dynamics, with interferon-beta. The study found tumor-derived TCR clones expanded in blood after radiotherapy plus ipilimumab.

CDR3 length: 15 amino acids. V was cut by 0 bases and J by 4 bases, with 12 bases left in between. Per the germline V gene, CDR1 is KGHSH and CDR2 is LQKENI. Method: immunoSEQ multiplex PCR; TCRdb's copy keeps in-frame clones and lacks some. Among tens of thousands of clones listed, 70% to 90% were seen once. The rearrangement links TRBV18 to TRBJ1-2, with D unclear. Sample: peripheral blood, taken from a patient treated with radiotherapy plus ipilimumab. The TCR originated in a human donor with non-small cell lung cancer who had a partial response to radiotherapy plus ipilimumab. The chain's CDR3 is CASSPPYPSGYGYTF. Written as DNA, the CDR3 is TGTGCCAGCTCACCACCTTACCCGTCGGGCTATGGCTACACCTTC.